The clone carrying this T cell receptor (beta chain) was seen at least ten times. What it binds is unknown. This sample is drawn from a study of identical twins. Findings and limits, study-wide: Alpha sequences out of frame and shared by twins had excess low generation probability. Beta clonotypes that were abundant in cord blood contained fewer insertions, a pattern absent from memory repertoires. Models underestimated out-of-frame TCR alpha sharing in monozygotic twins.

V dropped 0 bases and J dropped 3 bases, with 6 bases sitting between them. There are 13 residues in the CDR3. CDR1 and CDR2 from the germline V gene are DFQATT and SNEGSKA (reference sequence). TCRdb reprocessed the 5' RACE reads via MiXCR and lists one record per CDR3 protein. The sample includes around 250,000 distinct CDR3 sequences, over 9.5% seen only once; the top ten take about 4%. Healthy Caucasians made up all donors. In addition, the sample was reused for a study of yellow fever vaccine responses in identical twins.

Sequences were obtained from memory (CD45RO+) T cells sorted from blood. This receptor was obtained from a woman aged 18-30 years in good health. The chain recombines TRBV20-1 with TRBJ1-5; TRBD1 might be the D (5 bases). CDR3 amino acids: CSAREDNNQPQHF. DNA of the CDR3: TGCAGTGCTAGAGAGGACAACAATCAGCCCCAGCATTTT.